These 16 T cell receptor beta chains were sequenced from one sample in a study of blood T cell repertoires in COVID-19. The table came from immunoSEQ multiplex PCR; TCRdb's copy has only in-frame clones and leaves some out. The sample comprises 130,000 to 150,000 clones, 85% to 90% of which are singletons, and about 11% rests with the top ten. Sequencing was performed on PBMCs or T cells enriched from blood (not recorded which). The receptors come from a man in his 60s who had recovered from COVID-19.

The chain carries TRBV4-2 and TRBJ2-1, with 9 nucleotides matching TRBD2. The germline V gene has CDR1 LGHNA and CDR2 YNFKEQ. The CDR3 runs 16 residues. Trimming removed 1 base from V and 5 bases from J; junction bases left unmatched: 6. CDR3 DNA sequence: TGTGCCAGCAGCCAAGGACACAGCGGGGGGAACAATGAGCAGTTCTTC. Its translation: CASSQGHSGGNNEQFF.

This chain connects TRBV29-1 to TRBJ2-7, with 8 bases matching TRBD1. Germline CDR1 and CDR2: SQVTM and ANQGSEA. The CDR3 extends over 14 amino acids. The trim removed 4 bases at V and 5 bases at J, leaving 10 bases unmatched. CDR3 sequence reads: CSVGRTGKNNEQYF. Written as DNA, the CDR3 is TGCAGCGTTGGGCGGACAGGGAAGAACAACGAGCAGTACTTC.

The chain has TRBV11-1 and TRBJ2-6; D may be TRBD2 (6 bases). V was shortened by 0 bases and J by 1 base, with 10 bases between the two germline ends. The germline V gene encodes CDR1 SGHAT and CDR2 FQDESV (reference sequence). CDR3 length: 17 amino acids. The CDR3 DNA sequence: TGTGCCAGCAGCTTAGCCTTAGCGGTATCTGGGGCCAACGTCCTGACTTTC. Translation gives CASSLALAVSGANVLTF.

J is TRBJ2-7 and V is TRBV10-3, with D possibly TRBD2 on 6 matching bases. The germline gives CDR1 ENHRY, CDR2 SYGVKD. V was cut by 11 bases and J by 4 bases, with 15 bases left in between. The CDR3 is 12 amino acids. The CDR3 is CAATNGGYEQYF. CDR3 in DNA: TGTGCCGCCACTAATGGAGGGTACGAGCAGTACTTC.

The chain has TRBV10-2 and TRBJ2-5; TRBD1 agrees at 8 bases. Germline V lookup: CDR1 WSHSY, CDR2 SAAADI. J gave up 2 bases and V 8 bases, and 4 bases lay outside the gene matches. This CDR3 region has 13 residues. This chain's CDR3 is CASQRQGQETQYF. The DNA for the CDR3 is TGCGCCAGCCAAAGACAGGGGCAAGAGACCCAGTACTTC.

The genes are TRBV6-6 and TRBJ2-7; 10 positions match TRBD1. Germline CDR1 MNHNY, CDR2 SVGAGI (reference sequence). V was clipped by 5 bases and J by 3 bases; unmatched bases: 13. The CDR3 sequence is 17 residues long. CDR3 nucleotide sequence: TGTGCCAGCAGTCGACCCCGGACAGGGGGGTTCCTCTACGAGCAGTACTTC. This codes for CASSRPRTGGFLYEQYF.

The chain uses TRBV5-6 and TRBJ2-7; 7 bases align to TRBD1. The V gene end was trimmed by 1 base and the J gene end by 5 bases; junction bases not matched to a gene: 3. In germline, CDR1 is SGHDT, CDR2 YYEEEE. The CDR3 sequence is 13 residues long. This chain's CDR3 is CASSLRQGDEQYF. The DNA of the CDR3 is TGTGCCAGCAGCTTGAGGCAGGGGGACGAGCAGTACTTC.

The chain joins TRBV6-1 to TRBJ2-2; D not certain. V was pared by 3 bases and J by 1 base, with 6 bases between. CDR3 length: 14 residues. Germline V lookup: CDR1 MNHNS, CDR2 SASEGT. This CDR3 is CASSDLQNTGELFF. Written as DNA, the CDR3 is TGTGCCAGCAGTGATTTACAGAACACCGGGGAGCTGTTTTTT.

J is TRBJ1-5 and V is TRBV28; D is uncertain. Germline V gene sequence: CDR1 MDHEN, CDR2 SYDVKM. CDR3 length: 16 residues. Between the trimmed V and J ends, which lost 3 bases and 0 bases, there was a span of 12 bases. This CDR3 reads CASSLAGPYSNQPQHF. CDR3 DNA sequence: TGTGCCAGCAGTTTGGCAGGCCCCTATAGCAATCAGCCCCAGCATTTT. Full variable domain (rest looked up from reference TRBV28 and TRBJ1-5): DVKVTQSSRYLVKRTGEKVFLECVQDMDHENMFWYRQDPGLGLRLIYFSYDVKMKEKGDIPEGYSVSREKKERFSLILESASTNQTSMYLCASSLAGPYSNQPQHFGDGTRLSIL.

This rearrangement joins TRBV27 to TRBJ1-5; TRBD1 is a possible D gene (6 bases). This CDR3 spans 14 amino acids. In germline, CDR1 is MNHEY, CDR2 SMNVEV (reference sequence). Trimming left V 2 bases short and J 9 bases short, with 14 bases between. The CDR3 here is CASSLTRAGAPQHF. In DNA, the CDR3 is TGTGCCAGCAGTTTAACCAGAGCGGGGGCGCCCCAGCATTTT.

A single count supports this clone. The rearrangement links TRBV30 to TRBJ1-6; D is undetermined. V gave up 0 bases and J gave up 7 bases, with 10 bases separating them. The germline V gene encodes CDR1 GTSNPN and CDR2 SVGIG (reference sequence). The CDR3 is 14 amino acids. The CDR3 DNA is TGTGCCTGGAGTGTACTCGGCGGGAATTCACCCCTCCACTTT. Translation gives CAWSVLGGNSPLHF. Full variable domain (missing parts from reference TRBV30 and TRBJ1-6): SQTIHQWPATLVQPVGSPLSLECTVEGTSNPNLYWYRQAAGRGLQLLFYSVGIGQISSEVPQNLSASRPQDRQFILSSKKLLLSDSGFYLCAWSVLGGNSPLHFGNGTRLTVT.

This chain uses TRBV19 with TRBJ1-5; TRBD1 matches at 8 bases. Germline V gene data show CDR1 as LNHDA and CDR2 as SQIVND (reference sequence). This CDR3 is 15 amino acids long. V trimming: 3 bases; J trimming: 7 bases; junction bases outside the gene matches: 8. The CDR3 DNA reads as TGTGCCAGTAGTATCCAGGGGGCAGGGGAACAGCCCCAGCATTTT. Protein: CASSIQGAGEQPQHF.

This clone was picked up a small number of times. This rearrangement joins TRBV28 to TRBJ1-2; D is uncertain. The CDR3 contains 14 residues. Germline V gene sequence: CDR1 MDHEN, CDR2 SYDVKM. Trimming cost V 6 bases and J 2 bases, with 13 bases left between them. The CDR3 reads CASRPRAKNYGYTF. The CDR3 DNA is TGTGCCAGCAGACCGCGGGCCAAAAACTATGGCTACACCTTC.

The gene calls are TRBV18 and TRBJ1-2; 9 bases align to TRBD1. This CDR3 has 15 residues. J lost 4 bases, V lost 0 bases, and 3 bases had no gene match. The germline V gene has CDR1 KGHSH and CDR2 LQKENI. CDR3 region: CASSPPDRGSYGYTF. In nucleotides, the CDR3 is TGTGCCAGCTCACCACCGGACAGGGGAAGCTATGGCTACACCTTC.

The chain recombines TRBV11-1 with TRBJ2-2, with a possible D match to TRBD1 (5 bases). The length of the CDR3 is 15 residues. V lost 5 bases and J 5 bases, leaving 15 bases between the germline ends. Germline values: CDR1 SGHAT, CDR2 FQDESV (reference sequence). The CDR3 here is CASSPLAAGTGELFF. The CDR3 region has the DNA TGTGCCAGCAGCCCCCTGGCGGCAGGGACCGGGGAGCTGTTTTTT.

This clone was seen only a few times. The rearrangement joins TRBV18 to TRBJ2-7, with 10 positions matching TRBD1. The CDR3 is 15 residues long. CDR1 and CDR2 (germline): KGHSH, LQKENI. Trimming cost V 4 bases and J 5 bases; bases outside gene matches: 8. This chain's CDR3 is CASSLTGTGDHEQYF. As DNA, the CDR3 is TGTGCCAGCTCACTAACCGGGACAGGGGACCACGAGCAGTACTTC.